One sample yielded the 28 T cell receptor beta chains listed below, sequenced in a study of shared clonotypes between healthy human individuals. Some clones are missing from TCRdb's copy, which holds only in-frame ones; the method was immunoSEQ multiplex PCR. This sample has hundreds of thousands of clones, with nearly 97% found just once. CD8 cells classed as naive were CD45RO-negative and positively selected for CCR7, excluding terminally differentiated effector memory CD45RA+ cells. Sequenced: naive CD8+ T cells sorted from blood. Every receptor here comes from a woman in her twenties or thirties in good health.

CDR3 region: CASRGNQPQHF. CDR3 sequence (DNA): TGTGCCAGCAGGGGGAATCAGCCCCAGCATTTT. This chain joins TRBV6-1 and TRBJ1-5; no definite D call. This CDR3 has 11 residues. Per the germline V gene, CDR1 is MNHNS and CDR2 is SASEGT. The germline V and J ends were trimmed by 6 bases and 4 bases, with 4 bases remaining between them.

V usage is TRBV5-1 and J usage is TRBJ2-2; 7 nucleotides line up with TRBD1. The CDR3 runs 18 residues. CDR1 and CDR2 from the germline V gene are SGHRS and YFSETQ. V shed 4 bases and J 5 bases; nucleotides not matched to a gene: 17. CDR3 nucleotide sequence: TGCGCCAGCAGCCCCGGGGAAGGGGGCCATTCGGGGACCGGGGAGCTGTTTTTT. Translated, it gives CASSPGEGGHSGTGELFF.

The chain combines TRBV28 with TRBJ1-3, with 9 bases lining up with TRBD1. There are 16 residues in the CDR3. Germline V gene sequence: CDR1 MDHEN, CDR2 SYDVKM. The V gene end was trimmed by 6 bases and the J gene end by 2 bases; junction bases not matched to a gene: 8. DNA of the CDR3: TGTGCCAGCAGGCGGACAGGGGCACCTCCTGGAAACACCATATATTTT. Encoded protein: CASRRTGAPPGNTIYF.

V usage is TRBV13 and J usage is TRBJ2-3; a weak D match, TRBD2 (6 bases). Germline V gives CDR1 PRHDT, CDR2 FYEKMQ (reference sequence). This CDR3 comprises 15 residues. V was shortened by 2 bases and J by 5 bases, with 14 bases between the two germline ends. The CDR3 loop is CASSLPSAGLDTQYF. DNA for the CDR3: TGTGCCAGCAGCTTACCCTCGGCGGGGTTAGATACGCAGTATTTT.

This chain links TRBV5-1 with TRBJ2-1, with 8 positions matching TRBD2. The CDR3 length is 17 residues. Germline assignment: CDR1 SGHRS and CDR2 YFSETQ. The trim removed 4 bases at V and 8 bases at J, leaving 17 bases unmatched. CDR3 in amino acids: CASSKGPPGLVFHEQFF. DNA for the CDR3: TGCGCCAGCAGCAAGGGCCCTCCGGGACTAGTTTTTCATGAGCAGTTCTTC.

The chain uses TRBV27 and TRBJ2-7, with 12 bases fitting TRBD2. Germline V lookup: CDR1 MNHEY, CDR2 SMNVEV (reference sequence). There are 17 residues in the CDR3. Losses at the gene ends were 6 bases for V and 4 bases for J; bases not matched to a gene: 13. The CDR3 region has the DNA TGTGCCAGCAGGAACCAGGGGCGGACTAGCGGGATTTACGAGCAGTACTTC. It is translated as CASRNQGRTSGIYEQYF.

A word on this clone: Other DNA sequences in the same sample also yield this CDR3. The CDR3 sequence: CASSPSSGGYEQYF. CDR3 bases: TGTGCCAGTAGCCCGAGTTCGGGGGGATACGAGCAGTACTTC. The rearrangement uses TRBV19 and TRBJ2-7; 7 bases are shared with TRBD2. The length of the CDR3 is 14 residues. CDR1 LNHDA and CDR2 SQIVND come from the germline V gene (reference sequence). J lost 4 bases, V lost 6 bases, and 9 bases had no gene match.

CDR3 sequence (DNA): TGTGCCAGCAGCTTAGGACTAGCGGGATGGGAGACCCAGTACTTC. The encoded protein is CASSLGLAGWETQYF. The chain employs TRBV7-8 and TRBJ2-5, with TRBD2 identical over 11 bases. The V gene's germline CDR1 is SGHVS and CDR2 FQNEAQ. The CDR3 is 15 amino acids. The junction had 3 bases not matched to a gene; V was cut back by 1 base and J by 5 bases.

CDR3 DNA: TGCGCCAGCAGCTTGTACGGGAGCTCCTACGAGCAGTACTTC. Its translation is CASSLYGSSYEQYF. The rearrangement links TRBV5-1 to TRBJ2-7; possible D gene TRBD2, 6 bases. V was trimmed by 1 base and J by 0 bases, leaving 8 bases between them. The CDR3 spans 14 residues. CDR1 is SGHRS, CDR2 YFSETQ, per germline.

The chain couples TRBV27 to TRBJ2-3; D unclear. Trimming cost V 5 bases and J 0 bases, with 9 bases left between them. This CDR3 is built from 14 residues. Germline CDR1 reads MNHEY; CDR2 reads SMNVEV (reference sequence). CDR3 protein: CASSKLPSTDTQYF. CDR3 bases: TGTGCCAGCAGTAAGCTACCGAGCACAGATACGCAGTATTTT.

This sequence joins TRBV29-1 and TRBJ1-1, with TRBD1 matching over 11 bases. The germline CDR1 and CDR2 sequences are SQVTM and ANQGSEA. With 7 bases clipped from V and 5 bases from J, the junction kept 0 bases outside the gene matches. This CDR3 is built from 11 residues. The CDR3 sequence is CSGDRGTEAFF. The CDR3 coding sequence is TGCAGCGGGGACAGGGGGACTGAAGCTTTCTTT.

The sample holds one count of this clone. The V gene is TRBV10-2, the J gene TRBJ2-1; tentative D call: TRBD2 (5 bases). This CDR3 has 11 residues. The V and J ends lost 9 bases and 6 bases respectively, with 9 bases between them. Germline V lookup: CDR1 WSHSY, CDR2 SAAADI. The CDR3 bases are TGCGCCAGTGGACTTGTCAATGAGCAGTTCTTC. This gives the protein CASGLVNEQFF.

Points on this clone: One junction end disagrees with the germline gene, perhaps due to a read error. The rearrangement joins TRBV28 to TRBJ2-1; D uncertain. The CDR3 totals 13 residues. The germline V gene encodes CDR1 MDHEN and CDR2 SYDVKM. The CDR3 region is CASSLLSDYEQFF. The CDR3 DNA sequence: TGTGCCAGCAGCTTATTAAGCGACTATGAGCAGTTCTTC.

This chain links TRBV5-6 with TRBJ1-2, with 7 positions matching TRBD1. V lost 5 bases to trimming and J lost 8 bases; unmatched junction nucleotides: 9. The CDR3 has 13 amino acids. Germline loops: CDR1 SGHDT, CDR2 YYEEEE. The CDR3 loop is CASSYVPGQGYTF. CDR3 coding DNA: TGTGCCAGCAGTTACGTCCCGGGACAGGGCTACACCTTC.

CDR3 loop: CASSSGVNYGYTF. As DNA, the CDR3 is TGCGCCAGCAGCTCTGGGGTTAACTATGGCTACACCTTC. The genes are TRBV5-1 and TRBJ1-2; unclear D gene. The V end lost 3 bases, the J end lost 1 base, and 7 bases lay between the germline ends. The CDR3 loop spans 13 amino acids. CDR1 SGHRS and CDR2 YFSETQ come from the germline V gene.

This rearrangement joins TRBV28 to TRBJ2-1, with a weak D call TRBD2 (5 bases). CDR3 length equals 16 residues. CDR1 and CDR2 from the germline V gene are MDHEN and SYDVKM. Trimming removed 7 bases from V and 3 bases from J, with 19 bases in between. The CDR3 protein is CASTRIWGAVYNEQFF. The DNA of the CDR3 is TGTGCCAGCACCCGAATCTGGGGAGCGGTCTACAATGAGCAGTTCTTC.

V gene TRBV28 combines with J gene TRBJ1-1, with D uncertain. CDR1 MDHEN and CDR2 SYDVKM come from the germline V gene. This CDR3 contains 16 residues. Trimming shortened V by 2 bases and J by 4 bases, and 17 bases separated the two germline ends. CDR3 sequence: CASSLGSRVWVTEAFF. DNA for the CDR3: TGTGCCAGCAGTTTAGGTTCGCGGGTTTGGGTCACTGAAGCTTTCTTT.

V and J are TRBV11-2 and TRBJ2-7; TRBD1 might be the D (5 bases). The V end was cut by 5 bases, the J end by 3 bases, with 8 bases between. Germline V gene sequence: CDR1 SGHAT, CDR2 FQNNGV. The CDR3 sequence is 12 residues long. The CDR3 reads CASSHQGYEQYF. CDR3 DNA sequence: TGTGCCAGCAGCCATCAGGGCTACGAGCAGTACTTC. The full variable domain, completed using reference TRBV11-2 and TRBJ2-7, is EAGVAQSPRYKIIEKRQSVAFWCNPISGHATLYWYQQILGQGPKLLIQFQNNGVVDDSQLPKDRFSAERLKGVDSTLKIQPAKLEDSAVYLCASSHQGYEQYFGPGTRLTVT.

This chain uses TRBV25-1 with TRBJ2-1; TRBD2 might be the D (5 bases). The V gene lost 3 bases and the J gene lost 8 bases, with 11 bases spanning the gap. CDR1 is MGHDK and CDR2 is SYGVNS in the germline V gene. The CDR3 is 13 amino acids. The CDR3 DNA reads TGTGCCAGCAGTGATTTTAGCGCCCATGAGCAGTTCTTC. It encodes CASSDFSAHEQFF.

This chain uses TRBV7-6 with TRBJ2-5; D ambiguous. The DNA end is more similar to TRBJ2-7, so the J call may be wrong. Germline values: CDR1 SGHVS, CDR2 FNYEAQ. The CDR3 covers 12 residues. The CDR3 DNA reads TGTGCCAGCAGCCCTTCTACCTACGAGCAGTACTTC. Amino acids: CASSPSTYEQYF.

J is TRBJ1-4 and V is TRBV10-1; no reliable D call. Germline lookup yields CDR1 WNHNN and CDR2 SYGVQD (reference sequence). The V gene lost 0 bases and the J gene lost 8 bases, with 7 bases spanning the gap. This CDR3 comprises 13 residues. CDR3 DNA: TGCGCCAGCAGTGAGTCGACCACCGAAAAACTGTTTTTT. This translates into CASSESTTEKLFF.

In this sample, this clone turned up once. The rearrangement uses TRBV5-6 and TRBJ1-2; a possible D gene is TRBD1 (6 bases). Deletions cut 4 bases from V and 4 bases from J, with 20 bases between. Germline CDR1 reads SGHDT; CDR2 reads YYEEEE. The CDR3 contains 16 residues. CDR3 coding DNA: TGTGCCAGCAGCATCACAGGGTATACCCGCAGCTATGGCTACACCTTC. This codes for CASSITGYTRSYGYTF.

CDR3 residues: CASSQDPATTSEQFF. The CDR3 DNA is TGTGCCAGCAGCCAAGACCCAGCGACAACTAGTGAGCAGTTCTTC. The chain links TRBV14 to TRBJ2-1; maybe TRBD2 (5 bases). Trimming cost V 0 bases and J 9 bases, with 15 bases left between them. The CDR3 spans 15 residues. CDR1 is SGHDN, CDR2 FVKESK, per germline.

CDR3: CASSQDYAAADTQYF. The CDR3 DNA follows: TGCGCCAGCAGCCAAGATTACGCGGCGGCAGATACGCAGTATTTT. This chain links TRBV4-1 with TRBJ2-3; the D is unclear. The germline V and J ends were trimmed by 0 bases and 4 bases, with 11 bases remaining between them. The CDR3 has 15 residues. Germline CDR1 MGHRA, CDR2 YSYEKL.

This rearrangement joins TRBV28 to TRBJ2-1; a weak D match, TRBD2 (6 bases). Trimming took off 2 bases at V and 4 bases at J, with 12 bases between the two ends. Germline lookup yields CDR1 MDHEN and CDR2 SYDVKM. There are 15 residues in the CDR3. CDR3 sequence reads: CASSLHASAYNEQFF. The DNA for the CDR3 is TGTGCCAGCAGTTTACATGCTAGCGCTTACAATGAGCAGTTCTTC.

This chain joins TRBV27 and TRBJ2-1; D might be TRBD1 or TRBD2, each matching 6 bases. The CDR3 consists of 17 residues. In germline, CDR1 is MNHEY, CDR2 SMNVEV (reference sequence). V was trimmed by 3 bases and J by 3 bases, leaving 18 bases between them. The CDR3 reads CASSLSRGPDHYNEQFF. As DNA, the CDR3 is TGTGCCAGCAGTTTGTCCCGGGGGCCTGACCACTACAATGAGCAGTTCTTC.

The chain is built from TRBV7-6 and TRBJ2-2; possibly TRBD2 for D (6 bases). In germline, CDR1 is SGHVS, CDR2 FNYEAQ. This CDR3 is 15 amino acids long. V dropped 5 bases and J dropped 6 bases, with 16 bases sitting between them. The CDR3 nucleotides read TGTGCCAGCAGCCCCTACATCTCGGGGGCCGGGGAGCTGTTTTTT. Translated: CASSPYISGAGELFF.

The chain joins TRBV29-1 to TRBJ2-2; D unclear. CDR3 length: 15 residues. Per the germline V gene, CDR1 is SQVTM and CDR2 is ANQGSEA. The V end was cut by 1 base, the J end by 4 bases, with 13 bases between. DNA for the CDR3: TGCAGCGTTGAAGGGGGATCCTTCCCCACCGGGGAGCTGTTTTTT. The encoded protein is CSVEGGSFPTGELFF.